This T cell receptor beta chain is drawn from a study of blood T cell repertoires in COVID-19. Study information: Sources were T cells, B-cell-depleted T cells, or PBMCs; the material itself was cDNA or gDNA.

V was pared by 2 bases and J by 3 bases, with 8 bases between. Per germline, CDR1 SGHTA and CDR2 FQGNSA. The CDR3 is 14 residues long. The table came from immunoSEQ multiplex PCR; TCRdb's copy has only in-frame clones and leaves some out. This table has about 310,000 clones, under 90% appearing once. This TCR derives from a woman in her twenties or thirties with COVID-19, enrolled during active disease. Sequencing input: peripheral blood. This chain joins TRBV7-2 and TRBJ1-5; D is unresolved. DNA of the CDR3: TGTGCCAGCAGCTTAAGTCCAGTCAATCAGCCCCAGCATTTT. Amino acids: CASSLSPVNQPQHF.